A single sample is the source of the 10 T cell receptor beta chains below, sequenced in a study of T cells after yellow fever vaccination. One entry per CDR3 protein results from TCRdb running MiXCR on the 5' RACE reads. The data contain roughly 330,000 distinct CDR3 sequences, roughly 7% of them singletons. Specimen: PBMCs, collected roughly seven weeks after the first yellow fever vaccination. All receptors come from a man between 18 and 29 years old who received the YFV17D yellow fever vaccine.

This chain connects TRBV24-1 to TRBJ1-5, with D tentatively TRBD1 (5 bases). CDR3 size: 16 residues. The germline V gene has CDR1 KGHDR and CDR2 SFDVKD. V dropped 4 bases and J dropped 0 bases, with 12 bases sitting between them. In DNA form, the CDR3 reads TGTGCCACCAGTGACCCCCGGGGGGGTAGCAATCAGCCCCAGCATTTT. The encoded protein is CATSDPRGGSNQPQHF.

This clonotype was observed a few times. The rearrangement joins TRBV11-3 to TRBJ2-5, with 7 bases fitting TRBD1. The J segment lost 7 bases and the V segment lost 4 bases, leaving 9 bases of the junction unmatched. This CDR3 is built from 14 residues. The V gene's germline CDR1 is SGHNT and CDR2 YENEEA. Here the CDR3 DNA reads TGTGCCAGCAGCTCGACAGGGAACTGGGGGACCCAGTACTTC. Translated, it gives CASSSTGNWGTQYF.

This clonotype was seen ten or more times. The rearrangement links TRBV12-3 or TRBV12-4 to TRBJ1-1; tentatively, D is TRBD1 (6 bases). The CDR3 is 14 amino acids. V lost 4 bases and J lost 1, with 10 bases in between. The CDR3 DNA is TGTGCCAGCAGTTGGGGGGGCGCGAACACTGAAGCTTTCTTT. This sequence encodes CASSWGGANTEAFF.

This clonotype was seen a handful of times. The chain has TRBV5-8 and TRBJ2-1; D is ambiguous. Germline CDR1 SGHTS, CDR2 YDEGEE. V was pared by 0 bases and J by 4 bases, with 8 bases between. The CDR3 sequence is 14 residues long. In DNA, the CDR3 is TGTGCCAGCAGCTTGGCCGGGCAGTACAATGAGCAGTTCTTC. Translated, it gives CASSLAGQYNEQFF.

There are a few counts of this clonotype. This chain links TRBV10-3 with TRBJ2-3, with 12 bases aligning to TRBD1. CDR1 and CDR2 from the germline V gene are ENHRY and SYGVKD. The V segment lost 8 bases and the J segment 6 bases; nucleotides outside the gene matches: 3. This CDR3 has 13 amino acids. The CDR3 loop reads CAIGTGGRDTQYF. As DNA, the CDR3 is TGTGCCATCGGGACAGGGGGCAGGGATACGCAGTATTTT.

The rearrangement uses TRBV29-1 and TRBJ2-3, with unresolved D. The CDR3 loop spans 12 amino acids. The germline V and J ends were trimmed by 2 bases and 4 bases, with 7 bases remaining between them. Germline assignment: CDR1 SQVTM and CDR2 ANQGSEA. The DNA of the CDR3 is TGCAGCGTTGAAACCGTACCAGATACGCAGTATTTT. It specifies CSVETVPDTQYF.

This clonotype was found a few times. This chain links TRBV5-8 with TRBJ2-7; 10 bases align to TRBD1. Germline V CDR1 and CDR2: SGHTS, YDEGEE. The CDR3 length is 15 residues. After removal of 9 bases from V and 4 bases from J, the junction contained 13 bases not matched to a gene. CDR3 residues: CAIRVDWTGGYEQYV. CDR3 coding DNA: TGTGCCATCCGAGTGGATTGGACAGGGGGATACGAGCAGTACGTC.

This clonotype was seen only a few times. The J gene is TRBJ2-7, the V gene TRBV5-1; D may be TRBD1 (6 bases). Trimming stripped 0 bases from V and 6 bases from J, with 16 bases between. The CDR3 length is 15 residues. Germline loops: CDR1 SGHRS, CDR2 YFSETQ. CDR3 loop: CASSLVGAGESEQYF. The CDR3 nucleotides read TGCGCCAGCAGCTTGGTGGGGGCAGGGGAGAGCGAGCAGTACTTC.

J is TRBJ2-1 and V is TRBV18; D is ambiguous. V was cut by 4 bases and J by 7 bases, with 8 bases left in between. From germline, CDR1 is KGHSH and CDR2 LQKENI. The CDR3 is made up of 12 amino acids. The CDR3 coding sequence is TGTGCCAGCTCACAATCCGAGAATGAGCAGTTCTTC. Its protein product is CASSQSENEQFF.

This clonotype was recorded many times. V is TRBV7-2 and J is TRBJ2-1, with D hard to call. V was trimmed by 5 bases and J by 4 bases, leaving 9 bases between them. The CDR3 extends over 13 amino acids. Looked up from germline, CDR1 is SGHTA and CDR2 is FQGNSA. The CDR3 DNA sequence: TGTGCCAGCAGCCAAGCCCCTTACAATGAGCAGTTCTTC. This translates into CASSQAPYNEQFF.